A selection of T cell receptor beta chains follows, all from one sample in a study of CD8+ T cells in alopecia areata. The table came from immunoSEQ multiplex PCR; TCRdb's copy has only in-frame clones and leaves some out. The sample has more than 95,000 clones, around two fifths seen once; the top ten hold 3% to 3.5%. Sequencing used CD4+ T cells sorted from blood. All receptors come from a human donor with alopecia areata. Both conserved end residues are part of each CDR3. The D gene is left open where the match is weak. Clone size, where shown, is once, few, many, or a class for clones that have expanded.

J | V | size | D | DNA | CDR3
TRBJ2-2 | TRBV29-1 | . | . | TGCAGCGTTGCTGAACCTGGGCGGACGGTCACCGGGGAGCTGTTTTTT | CSVAEPGRTVTGELFF
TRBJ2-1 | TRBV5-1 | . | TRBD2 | TGCGCCAGCAGTCTTACTAGCGGCGGGTCCTACAATGAGCAGTTCTTC | CASSLTSGGSYNEQFF
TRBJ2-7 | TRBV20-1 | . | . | TGCAGTGCTAGAGAACCGAGAGAGCAGTACTTC | CSAREPREQYF
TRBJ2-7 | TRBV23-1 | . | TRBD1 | TGCGCCAGCAGTCAACAGGGGGCCTCCTACGAGCAGTACTTC | CASSQQGASYEQYF
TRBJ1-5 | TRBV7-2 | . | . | TGTGCCAGCAGCTTAGGGAGGAATCAGCCCCAGCATTTT | CASSLGRNQPQHF
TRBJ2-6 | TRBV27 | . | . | TGTGCCAGCAAGTTGTCCTCTGGGGCCAACGTCCTGACTTTC | CASKLSSGANVLTF
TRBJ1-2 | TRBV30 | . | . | TGTGCCTGGAGTCTGGGGATTAACTATGGCTACACCTTC | CAWSLGINYGYTF
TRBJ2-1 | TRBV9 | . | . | TGTGCCAGCAGCGTCCTTATAGGCTCCTACAATGAGCAGTTCTTC | CASSVLIGSYNEQFF
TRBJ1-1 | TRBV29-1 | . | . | TGCAGTTCGACACAAGGGATAGGGAACACTGAAGCTTTCTTT | CSSTQGIGNTEAFF
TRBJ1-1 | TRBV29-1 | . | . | TGCAGCGCTAGGGAGAACACTGAAGCTTTCTTT | CSARENTEAFF
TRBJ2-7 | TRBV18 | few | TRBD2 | TGTGCCAGCTCACCACGTTTCGCTAGCGGGAGCCACGAGCAGTACTTC | CASSPRFASGSHEQYF
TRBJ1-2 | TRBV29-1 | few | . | TGCAGCGTAGAAACCGACGGGCCTCATCTAGCCTTC | CSVETDGPHLAF
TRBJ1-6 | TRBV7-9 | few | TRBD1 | TGTGCCAGCAGCTCAACAGGGGGGGCAAGATCACCCCTCCACTTT | CASSSTGGARSPLHF
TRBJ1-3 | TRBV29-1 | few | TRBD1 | TGCAGCGCCAACACAGGGGCCCTCTCTGGAAACACCATATATTTT | CSANTGALSGNTIYF
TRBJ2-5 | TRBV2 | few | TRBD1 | TGTGCCAGCAGTGTAGAGACAGGGTCGGAGACCCAGTACTTC | CASSVETGSETQYF
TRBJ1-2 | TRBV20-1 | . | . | TGCAGTGCGGGTAGTGGCTACACCTTC | CSAGSGYTF
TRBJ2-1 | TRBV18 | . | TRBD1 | TGTGCCAGCTCACCGACAGGGGGTCGGGAGCAGTTCTTC | CASSPTGGREQFF
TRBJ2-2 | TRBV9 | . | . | TGTGCCAGCAGCGTAGCTCGGCTTTCCGGGGAGCTGTTTTTT | CASSVARLSGELFF
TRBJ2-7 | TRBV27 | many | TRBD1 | TGTGCCAGCAGCCCCTCGACAGGGGGCATCTACGAGCAGTACTTC | CASSPSTGGIYEQYF
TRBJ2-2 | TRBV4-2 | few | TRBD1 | TGTGCCAGCAGCCCCCTAAGGGACAGGGATGACGGGGAGCTGTTTTTT | CASSPLRDRDDGELFF
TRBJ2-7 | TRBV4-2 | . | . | TGTGCCAGCAGCCTCTTCTACGAGCAGTACTTC | CASSLFYEQYF
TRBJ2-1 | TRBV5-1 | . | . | TGCGCCAGCAGCTTGGCGGGGTATAGCGCTGAGCAGTTCTTC | CASSLAGYSAEQFF
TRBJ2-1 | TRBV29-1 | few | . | TGCAGCGTTGAACAGGGTGGCTCCTACAATGAGCAGTTCTTC | CSVEQGGSYNEQFF
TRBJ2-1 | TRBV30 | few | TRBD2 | TGTGCCTGGGGAACTAGCGGGAGTCGAGGTGAGCAGTTCTTC | CAWGTSGSRGEQFF
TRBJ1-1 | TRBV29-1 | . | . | TGCAGCGTGCGGACGGTGAACACTGAAGCTTTCTTT | CSVRTVNTEAFF
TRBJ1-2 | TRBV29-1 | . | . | TGCAGCGTTCTGGGGGGCTATGGCTACACCTTC | CSVLGGYGYTF
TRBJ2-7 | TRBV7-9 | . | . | TGTGCCAGCGGCTTGTTCGGGGGATACGAGCAGTACTTC | CASGLFGGYEQYF
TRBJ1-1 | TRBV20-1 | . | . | TGCAGCGCACGAGGGAACACTGAAGCTTTCTTT | CSARGNTEAFF
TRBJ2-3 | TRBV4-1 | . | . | TGCGCCAGCAGGGGCGACGGATACTTTAGCACAGATACGCAGTATTTT | CASRGDGYFSTDTQYF
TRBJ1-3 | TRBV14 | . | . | TGTGCCAGCAGCCATCGACGGGGATCTCCAGACACCATATATTTT | CASSHRRGSPDTIYF
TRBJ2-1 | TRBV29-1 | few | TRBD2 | TGCAGCGTAAGATTACAGCGGGAGGGCATCTCCTACAATGAGCAGTTCTTC | CSVRLQREGISYNEQFF
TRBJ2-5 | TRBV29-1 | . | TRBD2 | TGCAGCGTTGTGCGGCGGGAGGGCCTGAAGACCCAGTACTTC | CSVVRREGLKTQYF
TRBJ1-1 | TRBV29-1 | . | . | TGCAGCGTTGAAAGAGTATTACTGAACACTGAAGCTTTCTTT | CSVERVLLNTEAFF
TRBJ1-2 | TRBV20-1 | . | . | TGCAGGGCGGGTGGCTACACCTTC | CRAGGYTF
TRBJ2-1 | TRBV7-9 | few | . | TGTGCCAGCAGCCGACCTTCTTTAGTCTCCTACAATGAGCAGTTCTTC | CASSRPSLVSYNEQFF
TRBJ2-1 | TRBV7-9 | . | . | TGTGCCAGCAGCTTCTACAATGAGCAGTTCTTC | CASSFYNEQFF
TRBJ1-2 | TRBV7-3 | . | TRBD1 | TGTGCCAGCACCACCGATCCGGGACAGGGTTACTACACCTTC | CASTTDPGQGYYTF
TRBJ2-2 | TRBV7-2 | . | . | TGTGCCAGCAGCCGGACTGCAAGTGGGACCGGGGAGCTGTTTTTT | CASSRTASGTGELFF
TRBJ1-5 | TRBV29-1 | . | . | TGCAGCGTTGCCGGGGCGAATAGCAATCAGCCCCAGCATTTT | CSVAGANSNQPQHF
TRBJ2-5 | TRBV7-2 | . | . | TGTGCCAGCAGCTTAGGGATGAGAGAGACCCAGTACTTC | CASSLGMRETQYF
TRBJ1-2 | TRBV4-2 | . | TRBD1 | TGTGCCAGCAGCCGACAGGGTTGGGTCGACTATGGCTACACCTTC | CASSRQGWVDYGYTF
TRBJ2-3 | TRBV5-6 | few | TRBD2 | TGTGCCAGCAGCTTATTGGGACTAGATGGTACAGATACGCAGTATTTT | CASSLLGLDGTDTQYF
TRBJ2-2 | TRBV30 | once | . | TGTGCCTGGGGTCTAGGCACCGGGGAGCTGTTTTTT | CAWGLGTGELFF